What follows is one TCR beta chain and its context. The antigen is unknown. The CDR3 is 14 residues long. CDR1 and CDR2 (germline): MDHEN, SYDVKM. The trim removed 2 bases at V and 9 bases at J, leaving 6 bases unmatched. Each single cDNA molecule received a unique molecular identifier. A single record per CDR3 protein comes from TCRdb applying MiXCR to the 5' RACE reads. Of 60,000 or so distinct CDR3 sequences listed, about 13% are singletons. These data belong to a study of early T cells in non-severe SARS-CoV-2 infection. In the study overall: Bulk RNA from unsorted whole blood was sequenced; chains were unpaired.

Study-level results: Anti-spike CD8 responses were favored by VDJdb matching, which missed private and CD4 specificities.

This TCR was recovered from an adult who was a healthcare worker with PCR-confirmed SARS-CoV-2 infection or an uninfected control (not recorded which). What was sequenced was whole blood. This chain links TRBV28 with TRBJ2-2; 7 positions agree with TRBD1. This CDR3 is CASSLTGELRELFF. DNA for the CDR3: TGTGCCAGCAGTTTAACAGGGGAATTAAGGGAGCTGTTTTTT.